Below are 27 T cell receptor beta chains sequenced from a single sample in a study of T cell clonality in common variable immunodeficiency. Generated by immunoSEQ multiplex PCR, the TCRdb table keeps only in-frame clones and is missing some. The data show over 30,000 clones, none appearing only once, with approximately 3.9% held by the ten largest. Material for sequencing was peripheral blood mononuclear cells. These receptors were collected from a person aged 18-70 years in good health.

This clone appeared many times. The read terminates 3 residues before the CDR3 end, so the remaining end is supplied by the germline J gene. The chain uses TRBV6-2 or TRBV6-3 and TRBJ2-3, with D maybe TRBD2 (7 bases). The germline V gene has CDR1 MNHEY and CDR2 SVGEGT. Trimming pared 6 bases from V and 2 bases from J, leaving 18 bases between. This CDR3 has 16 amino acids. The CDR3 DNA, read in part, is TGTGCCAGCAGCCGCTCTCGGGGGGCGACCACAGATACG. Its translation: CASSRSRGATTDT. The full CDR3 is CASSRSRGATTDTQYF.

This clone was detected many times. The CDR3 end lies 3 residues beyond the end of the read and is filled in from the germline J gene. This chain joins TRBV18 and TRBJ1-2, with D possibly TRBD1 on 6 matching bases. V was clipped by 1 base and J by 5 bases, with 14 bases between them. The CDR3 extends over 15 amino acids. Germline V gene data show CDR1 as KGHSH and CDR2 as LQKENI. This chain's CDR3 is CASSPRLTGIYGYTF. Incomplete CDR3 DNA: TGTGCCAGCTCACCACGTCTGACAGGCATTTATGGC.

This clone was seen many times. The DNA ends 3 residues before the CDR3 does, and the rest of the CDR3 is filled in from the germline J gene. V and J are TRBV7-9 and TRBJ2-1, with TRBD1 as a possible D gene (5 bases). V shed 3 bases and J shed 9 bases, with 9 bases lying between them. CDR3 length: 12 residues. Germline-derived CDR1 and CDR2 are SEHNR and FQNEAQ (reference sequence). The part of the CDR3 DNA that was read is TGTGCCAGCAGCTTGTTTAGGGGTGAG. Residues: CASSLFRGE. The CDR3 as a whole reads CASSLFRGEQFF.

This clone occurred many times. The missing CDR3 end, 3 residues past where the read stops, is filled in from the germline J gene. The V and J genes are TRBV6-1 and TRBJ1-2; a weak D match, TRBD1 (5 bases). This CDR3 spans 14 amino acids. Germline V gene lookup returns CDR1 MNHNS and CDR2 SASEGT. Here the CDR3 reads CASSEAAGPVGYTF. CDR3 bases read: TGTGCCAGCAGTGAAGCGGCAGGGCCGGTAGGC.

This clone has at least ten counts. The read halts 3 residues ahead of the CDR3 end, with the missing end drawn from the germline J gene. The chain uses TRBV5-1 and TRBJ2-6, with no clear D. This CDR3 spans 15 amino acids. Trimming cost V 4 bases and J 7 bases, with 15 bases left between them. Germline loops: CDR1 SGHRS, CDR2 YFSETQ. CDR3 protein: CASSPRKGPANVLTF. The sequenced CDR3 bases are TGCGCCAGCAGCCCCCGAAAGGGCCCTGCCAACGTC. Variable domain in full (rest from reference TRBV5-1 and TRBJ2-6): KAGVTQTPRYLIKTRGQQVTLSCSPISGHRSVSWYQQTPGQGLQFLFEYFSETQRNKGNFPGRFSGRQFSNSRSEMNVSTLELGDSALYLCASSPRKGPANVLTFGAGSRLTVL.

This clone was observed many times. The read terminates 3 residues ahead of where the CDR3 ends, so the germline J gene completes it. J is TRBJ2-3 and V is TRBV10-3, with TRBD2 matching 10 bases. The trim removed 3 bases at V and 3 bases at J, leaving 15 bases unmatched. Looked up from germline, CDR1 is ENHRY and CDR2 is SYGVKD. The CDR3 loop spans 19 amino acids. The CDR3 bases that were read are TGTGCCATCAGTGATCGAGGGTCGGCGGCTAGCGGGAGTACAGATACG. It specifies CAISDRGSAASGSTDT. The whole CDR3 is CAISDRGSAASGSTDTQYF.

This clone was seen at least ten times. The CDR3 region is CSARAPGGGGTQYF. CDR3 bases read: TGCAGTGCTAGAGCCCCAGGGGGAGGGGGTACG. The V call is TRBV20-1, the J call TRBJ2-3; D could derive from TRBD1 or TRBD2 (7 bases each). With the read ending 3 residues before the CDR3 end, the germline J gene is used to fill in that end. With 1 base removed from V and 8 bases from J, the gap between germline ends came to 16 bases. The CDR3 length is 14 residues. Per the germline V gene, CDR1 is DFQATT and CDR2 is SNEGSKA (reference sequence).

This clone was recorded at least ten times. The DNA ends 3 residues before the CDR3 does, and the rest of the CDR3 is filled in from the germline J gene. This chain uses TRBV7-9 with TRBJ1-1, with D tentatively TRBD1 (5 bases). V was trimmed by 4 bases and J by 2 bases, leaving 11 bases between them. Per germline, CDR1 SEHNR and CDR2 FQNEAQ (reference sequence). The CDR3 is made up of 14 amino acids. The sequenced part of the CDR3 DNA is TGTGCCAGCAGCTCGAGGGGTTCAAACACTGAA. Translating gives CASSSRGSNTE. The whole CDR3 is CASSSRGSNTEAFF.

This clone showed up many times. The missing CDR3 end, 3 residues past where the read stops, is filled in from the germline J gene. This rearrangement joins TRBV30 to TRBJ1-2, with D unclear. The germline gives CDR1 GTSNPN, CDR2 SVGIG (reference sequence). The CDR3 spans 13 residues. Trimming stripped 0 bases from V and 7 bases from J, with 12 bases between. CDR3 amino acids: CAWSVVGSSGYTF. The sequenced part of the CDR3 DNA is TGTGCCTGGAGTGTAGTAGGATCTAGTGGC.

This clone was seen ten or more times. With the read ending 3 residues before the CDR3 end, the germline J gene is used to fill in that end. The J gene is TRBJ1-2, the V gene TRBV7-9, with a weak D call TRBD1 (5 bases). The germline V gene has CDR1 SEHNR and CDR2 FQNEAQ (reference sequence). The ends were cut back, 6 bases at V and 6 bases at J, with 11 bases in the middle. The CDR3 covers 12 residues. CDR3 in amino acids: CASSYGTHGYTF. CDR3 bases read: TGTGCCAGCAGTTACGGGACTCATGGC.

The sample holds many counts of this clone. The read finishes 3 residues shy of the CDR3 end, and the germline J gene is used to complete it. The genes are TRBV30 and TRBJ1-1; D remains unclear. From germline, CDR1 is GTSNPN and CDR2 SVGIG (reference sequence). The CDR3 consists of 13 residues. Trimming stripped 2 bases from V and 2 bases from J, with 9 bases between. This CDR3 is CAWSRGSNTEAFF. CDR3 bases read: TGTGCCTGGAGTCGGGGTTCAAACACTGAA.

This clone was picked up a small number of times. The read halts 3 residues ahead of the CDR3 end, with the missing end drawn from the germline J gene. The chain employs TRBV7-9 and TRBJ1-2; D uncertain. Germline V gives CDR1 SEHNR, CDR2 FQNEAQ (reference sequence). The CDR3 loop spans 12 amino acids. This CDR3 is CASSLVGRTYTF. CDR3 DNA, as far as it was read: TGTGCCAGCAGCTTAGTAGGGCGTACC.

With regard to this clone: The CDR3 is cut off 3 residues early in the read; its end comes from the germline J gene. V usage is TRBV20-1 and J usage is TRBJ1-1; D is uncertain. The CDR3 has 14 residues. The germline gives CDR1 DFQATT, CDR2 SNEGSKA (reference sequence). V lost 0 bases to trimming and J lost 2 bases, with 10 bases between them. The CDR3 region is CSAREPGSNTEAFF. Incomplete CDR3 DNA: TGCAGTGCTAGAGAGCCGGGGAGCAACACTGAA.

This clone was observed at least ten times. The missing CDR3 end, 3 residues past where the read stops, is filled in from the germline J gene. The V gene is TRBV10-2, the J gene TRBJ2-1; 10 bases are a match to TRBD2. Germline V lookup: CDR1 WSHSY, CDR2 SAAADI. V shed 6 bases, J shed 7 bases, and the junction held 3 bases outside the gene matches. The CDR3 is 13 amino acids. CDR3 DNA (partial): TGCGCCAGCAGGCTAGCGGGAGAAAATGAG. Its protein product is CASRLAGENE. Given in full, the CDR3 is CASRLAGENEQFF.

Turning to this clone: The CDR3 end lies 3 residues beyond the end of the read and is filled in from the germline J gene. This chain links TRBV11-1 with TRBJ2-1; maybe TRBD2 (6 bases). Germline V CDR1 and CDR2: SGHAT, FQDESV (reference sequence). V was trimmed by 1 base and J by 3 bases, leaving 10 bases between them. The CDR3 runs 15 residues. The CDR3 sequence: CASSLVIGGYNEQFF. Incomplete CDR3 DNA: TGTGCCAGCAGCTTAGTTATCGGGGGCTACAATGAG.

This clone was recorded many times. The CDR3 goes on 3 residues after the read ends, and that part is filled in from the germline J gene. The chain couples TRBV30 to TRBJ1-2; 8 bases align to TRBD1. After removal of 1 base from V and 5 bases from J, the junction contained 6 bases not matched to a gene. Per germline, CDR1 GTSNPN and CDR2 SVGIG (reference sequence). This CDR3 has 14 amino acids. The CDR3 DNA, read in part, is TGTGCCTGGAGTGGCCAGGGGGCTCAATATGGC. Translating gives CAWSGQGAQYG. In full, the CDR3 is CAWSGQGAQYGYTF.

This clone appeared many times. The CDR3 spells CSVEDVSGGDGYTF. Incomplete CDR3 DNA: TGCAGCGTTGAAGATGTCTCAGGGGGCGATGGC. The genes are TRBV29-1 and TRBJ1-2; 8 positions match TRBD1. Read data end 3 residues before the CDR3 end; the end is taken from the germline J gene. The V gene end was trimmed by 0 bases and the J gene end by 6 bases; junction bases not matched to a gene: 6. This CDR3 is 14 amino acids long. The germline V gene encodes CDR1 SQVTM and CDR2 ANQGSEA.

This clone was picked up many times. The read stops 3 residues short of the end of the CDR3; the missing end is completed from the germline J gene. The chain uses TRBV7-2 and TRBJ2-1, with D hard to call. The germline CDR1 and CDR2 sequences are SGHTA and FQGNSA. Trimming took 5 bases from V and 4 from J, leaving 12 bases between them. This CDR3 has 14 residues. The sequenced part of the CDR3 DNA is TGTGCCAGCAGCCCCCAGGCATATTACAATGAG. It encodes CASSPQAYYNE. The whole CDR3 sequence is CASSPQAYYNEQFF.

This clone was observed at least ten times. The CDR3 end is not reached by the read, which stops 3 residues before it; the germline J gene fills it in. The V gene is TRBV5-1, the J gene TRBJ2-7; no clear D. Germline V CDR1 and CDR2: SGHRS, YFSETQ. Trimming cost V 4 bases and J 0 bases, with 11 bases left between them. The CDR3 is 14 residues long. The sequenced part of the CDR3 DNA is TGCGCCAGCAGCGGCTCCGTGAGCTCCTACGAG. Translated: CASSGSVSSYE. The full CDR3 protein is CASSGSVSSYEQYF.

The sample holds many counts of this clone. CDR3 DNA (partial): TGTGCCATCAAAGGGGGCGCAGTTGGCACTGAA. It yields the protein CAIKGGAVGTE. The complete CDR3 reads CAIKGGAVGTEAFF. J is TRBJ1-1 and V is TRBV10-3, with 7 nucleotides matching TRBD1. With the read ending 3 residues before the CDR3 end, the germline J gene is used to fill in that end. The germline V gene encodes CDR1 ENHRY and CDR2 SYGVKD. V lost 7 bases and J lost 4; bases outside the gene matches: 9. This CDR3 spans 14 amino acids.

This clone was counted ten times or more. The read comes to an end 3 residues before the CDR3 does, leaving the germline J gene to fill in the end. J is TRBJ1-2 and V is TRBV2, with 10 nucleotides matching TRBD1. The V and J ends lost 6 bases and 4 bases, in that order; junction bases with no gene match: 5. This CDR3 spans 14 amino acids. Germline values: CDR1 SNHLY, CDR2 FYNNEI. The CDR3 loop is CASSETGGLYGYTF. CDR3 bases read: TGTGCCAGCAGCGAGACAGGGGGCCTCTATGGC.

This clone is medium-sized in the sample. The CDR3 end is not reached by the read, which stops 3 residues before it; the germline J gene fills it in. This chain connects TRBV6-1 to TRBJ2-3; the match to TRBD2 covers 11 bases. V shed 4 bases, J shed 4 bases, and the junction held 7 bases outside the gene matches. This CDR3 region has 16 residues. Germline V gives CDR1 MNHNS, CDR2 SASEGT. The sequenced part of the CDR3 DNA is TGTGCCAGCAGTGCGCTCCAGGGACTAGCGGCAGATACG. Its translation is CASSALQGLAADT. In full, the CDR3 reads CASSALQGLAADTQYF.

This clone was found many times. Read sequence stops 3 residues before the CDR3 end, and the germline J gene provides the missing end. The gene calls are TRBV6-2 or TRBV6-3 and TRBJ2-1; 11 positions agree with TRBD2. V dropped 6 bases and J dropped 5; count of bases not matched to a gene: 9. This CDR3 comprises 16 residues. Germline V gives CDR1 MNHEY, CDR2 SVGEGT. Partial CDR3 DNA: TGTGCCAGCAGCCCCCGGGTAGCGGGGGGGAACAATGAG. Translated: CASSPRVAGGNNE. In full, the CDR3 reads CASSPRVAGGNNEQFF.

This clone was recorded at least ten times. The CDR3 end lies 3 residues beyond the end of the read and is filled in from the germline J gene. The gene calls are TRBV20-1 and TRBJ2-7, with 8 bases matching TRBD2. The germline V gene has CDR1 DFQATT and CDR2 SNEGSKA (reference sequence). There are 15 residues in the CDR3. The V gene end was trimmed by 5 bases and the J gene end by 4 bases; junction bases not matched to a gene: 13. This CDR3 is CSALGGGAGQYEQYF. Partial CDR3 DNA: TGCAGTGCTCTCGGGGGGGGCGCCGGCCAGTACGAG.

A note on this clone: The observed sequence ends 3 residues before the CDR3 terminus, with the missing tail filled in from the germline J gene. The V gene is TRBV18, the J gene TRBJ1-2; 7 bases are shared with TRBD1. Germline CDR1 KGHSH, CDR2 LQKENI. The CDR3 is made up of 14 amino acids. Partial CDR3 DNA: TGTGCCAGCTCACCACGGACAGGAACCTACGAC. It translates to CASSPRTGTYD. The full-length CDR3 reads as CASSPRTGTYDYTF. Looking up the rest from reference TRBV18 and TRBJ1-2 gives the full variable domain: NAGVMQNPRHLVRRRGQEARLRCSPMKGHSHVYWYRQLPEEGLKFMVYLQKENIIDESGMPKERFSAEFPKEGPSILRIQQVVRGDSAAYFCASSPRTGTYDYTFGSGTRLTVV.

Details on this clone: Relative to the germline gene, one junction end is altered; a read error may explain this. The missing CDR3 end, 3 residues past where the read stops, is filled in from the germline J gene. This chain uses TRBV5-1 with TRBJ2-7; 8 nucleotides agree with TRBD2. There are 15 residues in the CDR3. Germline V gene lookup returns CDR1 SGHRS and CDR2 YFSETQ. Partial CDR3 DNA: TGCGCCAGTAGCTCCGGGGGGGGGACCTCCTACGAG. It is translated as CASSSGGGTSYE. The CDR3 as a whole reads CASSSGGGTSYEQYF.

This clone was seen at least ten times. The CDR3 goes on 3 residues after the read ends, and that part is filled in from the germline J gene. This chain links TRBV20-1 with TRBJ2-1, with D perhaps TRBD2 (6 bases). The V end was cut by 3 bases, the J end by 8 bases, with 14 bases between. Germline V gene sequence: CDR1 DFQATT, CDR2 SNEGSKA (reference sequence). The CDR3 runs 13 residues. The CDR3 bases that were read are TGCAGTGCTAGGACTAGGGTTGATGATGAG. Protein: CSARTRVDDE. The CDR3 in its entirety is CSARTRVDDEQFF.